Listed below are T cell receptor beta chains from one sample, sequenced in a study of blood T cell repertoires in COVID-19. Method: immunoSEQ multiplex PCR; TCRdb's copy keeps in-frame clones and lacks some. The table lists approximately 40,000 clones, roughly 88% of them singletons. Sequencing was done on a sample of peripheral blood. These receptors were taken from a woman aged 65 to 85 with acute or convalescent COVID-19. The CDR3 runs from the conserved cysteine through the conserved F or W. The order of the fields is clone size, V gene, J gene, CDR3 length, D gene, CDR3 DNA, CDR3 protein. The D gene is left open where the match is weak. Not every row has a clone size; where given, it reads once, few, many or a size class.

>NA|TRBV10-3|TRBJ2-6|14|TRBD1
TGTGCCATCAGTGAACAGGGGTCGACCAACGTCCTGACTTTC
CAISEQGSTNVLTF
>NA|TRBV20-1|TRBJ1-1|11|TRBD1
TGCAGGCTGGACAGGGACACTGAAGCTTTCTTT
CRLDRDTEAFF
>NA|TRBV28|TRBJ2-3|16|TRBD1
TGTGCCAGCAGTTTAGGGGACAGGGACCCCACAGATACGCAGTATTTT
CASSLGDRDPTDTQYF
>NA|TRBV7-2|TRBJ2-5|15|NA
TGTGCCAGCAGCTTAGTGGTCGGGATTCAAGAGACCCAGTACTTC
CASSLVVGIQETQYF
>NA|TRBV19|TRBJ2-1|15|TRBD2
TGTGCCAGTAGTATAGGGGGGACTAGAGACAATGAGCAGTTCTTC
CASSIGGTRDNEQFF
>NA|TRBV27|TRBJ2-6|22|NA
TGTGCCAGCAGTTTATCGTCAGAATTGTTAGGGGGTTGGGACTCTGGGGCCAACGTCCTGACTTTC
CASSLSSELLGGWDSGANVLTF
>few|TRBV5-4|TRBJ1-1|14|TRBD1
TGTGCCAGCAGCTCACAGGGGGCGCACACTGAAGCTTTCTTT
CASSSQGAHTEAFF
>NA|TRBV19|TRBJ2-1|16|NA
TGTGCCAGTAGTATCGGCGGGTTCGGCTCCTACAATGAGCAGTTCTTC
CASSIGGFGSYNEQFF
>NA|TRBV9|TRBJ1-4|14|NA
TGTGCCAGCACCTCCTCCTTGGGGGCAGAGGAACTGTTTTTT
CASTSSLGAEELFF
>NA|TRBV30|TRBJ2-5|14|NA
TGTGCCTGGAGTTTTCAGGGTATCGCAAAGACCCAGTACTTC
CAWSFQGIAKTQYF
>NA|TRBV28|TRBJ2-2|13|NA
TGTGCCAGTCAGGGGCCAAACACCGGGGAGCTGTTTTTT
CASQGPNTGELFF
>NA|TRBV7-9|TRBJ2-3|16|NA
TGTGCCAGCAACGCGGGTCTTGGGTTTAGCACAGATACGCAGTATTTT
CASNAGLGFSTDTQYF
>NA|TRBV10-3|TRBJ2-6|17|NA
TGTGCCATCAGTGAGGACAGCAAGAGCTCTGGGGCCAACGTCCTGACTTTC
CAISEDSKSSGANVLTF
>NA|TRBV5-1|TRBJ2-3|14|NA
TGCGCCAGCAGCCCAGGGACTGGCACAGATACGCAGTATTTT
CASSPGTGTDTQYF
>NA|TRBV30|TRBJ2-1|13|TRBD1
TGTGCCTGGAGTACTCAGGGGGCTCGGGAGCAGTTCTTC
CAWSTQGAREQFF
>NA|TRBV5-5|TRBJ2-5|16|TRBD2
TGTGCCAGCAGCTCGTTGCTAGCGGGAGGGGAAGAGACCCAGTACTTC
CASSSLLAGGEETQYF
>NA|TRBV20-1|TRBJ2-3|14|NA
TGCAGTGCTAGTTCCAGCGATGGCACAGATACGCAGTATTTT
CSASSSDGTDTQYF
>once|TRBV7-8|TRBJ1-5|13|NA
TGTGCCAGCAGCTTAGGGGAGCCTCAGCCCCAGCATTTT
CASSLGEPQPQHF
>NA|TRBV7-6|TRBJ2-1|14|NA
TGTGCCAGCAGCCTTGGACTGGTCATACATGAGCAGTTCTTC
CASSLGLVIHEQFF
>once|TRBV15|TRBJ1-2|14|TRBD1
TGTGCCACCAGTCCGGGACAGGGGGCGTTCGGCTACACCTTC
CATSPGQGAFGYTF
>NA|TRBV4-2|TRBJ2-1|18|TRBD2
TGTGCCAGCAGCGGCGGGACTAGCGGGAGAGTGGCATACAATGAGCAGTTCTTC
CASSGGTSGRVAYNEQFF
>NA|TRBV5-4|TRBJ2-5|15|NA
TGTGCCAGCAGCTCTTTCCGGGACTTACAAGAGACCCAGTACTTC
CASSSFRDLQETQYF
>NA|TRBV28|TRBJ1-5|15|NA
TGTGCCAGCACCTTAGAGAGGGGGAGTAATCAGCCCCAGCATTTT
CASTLERGSNQPQHF
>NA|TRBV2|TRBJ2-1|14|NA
TGTGCCACCATGGACAGGGAGGGATACAATGAGCAGTTCTTC
CATMDREGYNEQFF
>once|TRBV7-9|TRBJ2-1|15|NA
TGTGCCAGCAGCCCTAGCCGGAGCTCCTACAATGAGCAGTTCTTC
CASSPSRSSYNEQFF
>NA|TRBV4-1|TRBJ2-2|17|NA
TGCGCCAGCAGCCAGGCTTTGGCCTCCGGCCAGGCCGGGGAGCTGTTTTTT
CASSQALASGQAGELFF
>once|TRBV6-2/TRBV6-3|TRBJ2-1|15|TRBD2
TGTGCCAGCAGCAAGGCGGGGGTTTGGGACAATGAGCAGTTCTTC
CASSKAGVWDNEQFF
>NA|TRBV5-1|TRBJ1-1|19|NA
TGCGCCAGCAGCGGGGGGATTAAACAGGATACCCCCAAGAACACTGAAGCTTTCTTT
CASSGGIKQDTPKNTEAFF
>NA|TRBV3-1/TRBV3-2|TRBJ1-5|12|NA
TGTGCCAGCAGCCAACAGAATCAGCCCCAGCATTTT
CASSQQNQPQHF
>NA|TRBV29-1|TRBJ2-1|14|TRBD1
TGCAGCGGCTCTCGGGAAAGACAGGGCAATGAGCAGTTCTTC
CSGSRERQGNEQFF
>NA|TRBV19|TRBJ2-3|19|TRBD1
TGTGCCAGTAGTATAGTCTCCCTTGGACAGGGGAAATATTCAGATACGCAGTATTTT
CASSIVSLGQGKYSDTQYF
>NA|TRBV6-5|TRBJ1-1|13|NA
TGTGCCAGCAGTTACTCAGGGGGCACTGAAGCTTTCTTT
CASSYSGGTEAFF
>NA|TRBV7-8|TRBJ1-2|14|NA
TGTGCCAGCAGCTTAGAGGTCGGGGGAGAGGGCTACACCTTC
CASSLEVGGEGYTF
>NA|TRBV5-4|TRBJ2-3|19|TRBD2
TGTGCCAGCAGCTCACAACTAGCGGGAGGACCAATTAGCACAGATACGCAGTATTTT
CASSSQLAGGPISTDTQYF
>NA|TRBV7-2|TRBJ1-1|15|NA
TGTGCCAGCAGCTTAGCCCACGGACTCCCCTATGGAGCTTTCTTT
CASSLAHGLPYGAFF
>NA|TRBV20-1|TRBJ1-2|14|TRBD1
TGCAGTGCTGGTGTAGGACAGGGCCTCGATGGCTACACCTTC
CSAGVGQGLDGYTF
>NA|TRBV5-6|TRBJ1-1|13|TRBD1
TGTGCCAGCAGCTCGACCCGACAGGGTATGGCTTTCTTT
CASSSTRQGMAFF
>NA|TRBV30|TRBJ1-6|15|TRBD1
TGTGCCTGGAGCCCCCGACAGGGCCATAATTCACCCCTCCACTTT
CAWSPRQGHNSPLHF
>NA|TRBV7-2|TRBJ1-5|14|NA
TGTGCCAGCAGCTTCTCTCTCGGGTTTGAGCCCCAGCATTTT
CASSFSLGFEPQHF
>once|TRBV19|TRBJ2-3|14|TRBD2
TGTGCCAGTAGTAGCGGGAGTTTCCGAGATACGCAGTATTTT
CASSSGSFRDTQYF
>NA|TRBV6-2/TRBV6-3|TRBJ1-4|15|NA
TGTGCCAGCAGTTACTCTGCGGAAAGTAATGAAAAACTGTTTTTT
CASSYSAESNEKLFF
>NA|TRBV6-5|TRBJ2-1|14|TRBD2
TGTGCCAGCAGTCCTAGCGGGAGTTACAATGAGCAGTTCTTC
CASSPSGSYNEQFF
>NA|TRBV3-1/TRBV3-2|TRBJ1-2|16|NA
TGTGCCAGCAGCCAAGCTTCAAGGCCCGGACTTGATGGCTACACCTTC
CASSQASRPGLDGYTF
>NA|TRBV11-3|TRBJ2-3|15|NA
TGTGCCAGCAGCTTTGCCGGGAGCGGCACAGATACGCAGTATTTT
CASSFAGSGTDTQYF
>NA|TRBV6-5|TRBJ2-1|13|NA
TGTGCCAGCAGCCTGGGCCCCGGCAATGAGCAGTTCTTC
CASSLGPGNEQFF
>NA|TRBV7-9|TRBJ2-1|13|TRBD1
TGTGCCAGCAGCCCACAGGGGTTCAATGAGCAGTTCTTC
CASSPQGFNEQFF
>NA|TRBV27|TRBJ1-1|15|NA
TGTGCCAGCAGTTTCGCTTCCAGGGCGAACACTGAAGCTTTCTTT
CASSFASRANTEAFF
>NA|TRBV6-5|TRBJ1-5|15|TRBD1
TGTGCCAGCAGACCCGACAGGGGAAGCAATCAGCCCCAGCATTTT
CASRPDRGSNQPQHF
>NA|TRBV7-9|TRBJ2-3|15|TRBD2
TGTGCCAGCAGAGCGAGCGGGGGTGGCACAGATACGCAGTATTTT
CASRASGGGTDTQYF
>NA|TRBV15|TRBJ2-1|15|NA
TGTGCCACCAGCATACAGGGTTGGTCCTACAATGAGCAGTTCTTC
CATSIQGWSYNEQFF
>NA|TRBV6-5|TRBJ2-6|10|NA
TGTGCCAGCAGTCGGGGGGCCCTGACTTTC
CASSRGALTF
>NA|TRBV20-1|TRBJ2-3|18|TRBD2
TGCAGTGCTAGTAGGACTAGCTCGGCGTTTCGTACCACAGATACGCAGTATTTT
CSASRTSSAFRTTDTQYF